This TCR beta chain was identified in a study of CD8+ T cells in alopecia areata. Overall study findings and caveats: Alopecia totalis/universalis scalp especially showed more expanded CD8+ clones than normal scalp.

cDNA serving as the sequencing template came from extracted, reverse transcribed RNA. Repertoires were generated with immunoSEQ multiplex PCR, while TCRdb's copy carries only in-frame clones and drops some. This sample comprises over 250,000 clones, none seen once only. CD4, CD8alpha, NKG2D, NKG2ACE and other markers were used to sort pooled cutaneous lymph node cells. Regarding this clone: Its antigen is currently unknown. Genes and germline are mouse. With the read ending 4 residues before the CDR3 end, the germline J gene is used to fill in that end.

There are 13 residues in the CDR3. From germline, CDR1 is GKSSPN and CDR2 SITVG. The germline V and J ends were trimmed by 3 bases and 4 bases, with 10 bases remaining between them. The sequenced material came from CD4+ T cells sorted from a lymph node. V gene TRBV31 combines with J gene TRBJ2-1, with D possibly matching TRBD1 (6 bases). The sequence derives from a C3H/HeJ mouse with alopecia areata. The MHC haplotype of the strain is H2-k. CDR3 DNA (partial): TGTGCCTGGAGGTCCGGACAGTATGCT. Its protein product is CAWRSGQYA. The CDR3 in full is CAWRSGQYAEQFF.